Each of the 3 T cell receptor beta chains below was sequenced from the same sample in a study of neurological immune-mediated disorders. TCRdb analysed the 5' RACE reads with MiXCR anew, one entry per CDR3 protein. The sample carries nearly 45,000 distinct CDR3 sequences, roughly 21% recorded once. Time point: technical triplicate 3. Material for sequencing was PBMCs. Receptors were obtained from a man aged 60 to 75 with HTLV-1-associated myelopathy (HAM/TSP).

This clonotype appeared many times. The rearrangement uses TRBV12-3 or TRBV12-4 and TRBJ2-6; D uncertain. This CDR3 contains 14 residues. V was cut by 5 bases and J by 0 bases, with 5 bases left in between. The CDR3 reads CASSTNSGANVLTF. For the CDR3, the DNA is TGTGCCAGCAGTACCAACTCTGGGGCCAACGTCCTGACTTTC.

This clonotype was detected many times. This rearrangement joins TRBV12-3 or TRBV12-4 to TRBJ1-4, with 7 bases lining up with TRBD1. The CDR3 loop spans 13 amino acids. Germline trimming cut 7 bases from V and 3 bases from J; bases unmatched to any gene: 2. The CDR3 protein is CASKGQPNEKLFF. Written as DNA, the CDR3 is TGTGCCAGCAAGGGACAGCCTAATGAAAAACTGTTTTTT.

This clonotype has more than one count but fewer than ten. This chain joins TRBV12-3 or TRBV12-4 and TRBJ1-2; the D gene is possibly TRBD1 (6 bases). CDR3 length equals 15 residues. Trimming took off 6 bases at V and 2 bases at J, with 16 bases between the two ends. CDR3 DNA sequence: TGTGCCAGCAGGCCGTCGGGGGGCAGGAACTATGGCTACACCTTC. Translated: CASRPSGGRNYGYTF.